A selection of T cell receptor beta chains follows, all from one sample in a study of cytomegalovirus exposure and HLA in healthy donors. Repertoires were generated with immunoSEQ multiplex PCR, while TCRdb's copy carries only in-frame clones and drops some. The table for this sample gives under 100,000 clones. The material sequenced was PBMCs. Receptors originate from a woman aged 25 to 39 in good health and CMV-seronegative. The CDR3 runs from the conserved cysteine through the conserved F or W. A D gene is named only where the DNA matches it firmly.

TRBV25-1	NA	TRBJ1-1	CASSEYLMSRAGRGEAFF	TGTGCCAGCAGTGAATACCTCATGTCCAGGGCAGGGAGGGGGGAGGCTTTCTTT
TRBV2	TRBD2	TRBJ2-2	CASSEGLSGELFF	TGTGCCAGCAGTGAGGGACTATCCGGGGAGCTGTTTTTT
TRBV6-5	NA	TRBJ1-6	CASSYIGGNSPLHF	TGTGCCAGCAGTTACATAGGGGGAAATTCACCCCTCCACTTT
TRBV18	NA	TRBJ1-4	CASSRDGATNEKLFF	TGTGCCAGCTCTCGAGACGGAGCAACTAATGAAAAACTGTTTTTT
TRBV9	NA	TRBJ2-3	CASSAIRELTDTQYF	TGTGCCAGCAGCGCGATTCGGGAACTCACAGATACGCAGTATTTT
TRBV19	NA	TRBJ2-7	CASSPTGKSHEQYF	TGTGCCAGTAGCCCTACAGGGAAGTCCCACGAGCAGTACTTC
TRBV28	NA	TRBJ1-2	CASTTEGGRPGYTF	TGTGCCAGCACCACAGAGGGGGGGCGACCTGGCTACACCTTC
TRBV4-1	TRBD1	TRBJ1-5	CASSPYLGQGRSQPQHF	TGCGCCAGCAGCCCCTACCTAGGACAGGGAAGGTCTCAGCCCCAGCATTTT
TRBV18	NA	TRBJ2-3	CASEGGSTDTQYF	TGTGCCAGCGAAGGCGGCAGCACAGATACGCAGTATTTT
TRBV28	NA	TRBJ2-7	CASSFPRGNEQYF	TGTGCCAGCAGTTTCCCCAGGGGCAACGAGCAGTACTTC
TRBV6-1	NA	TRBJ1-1	CASRKTEYTEAFF	TGTGCCAGCAGGAAGACAGAGTACACTGAAGCTTTCTTT
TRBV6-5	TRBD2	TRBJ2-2	CASSFGLASNTGELFF	TGTGCCAGCAGTTTCGGACTAGCGTCGAACACCGGGGAGCTGTTTTTT
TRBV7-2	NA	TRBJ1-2	CASSLESGTYGYTF	TGTGCCAGCAGCTTAGAGAGTGGGACTTATGGCTACACCTTC
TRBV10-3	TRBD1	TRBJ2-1	CAIKGQLSYNEQFF	TGTGCCATCAAGGGACAGTTATCCTACAATGAGCAGTTCTTC
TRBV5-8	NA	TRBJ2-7	CASSSRAGSYEQYF	TGTGCCAGCAGCTCCCGCGCGGGCTCCTACGAGCAGTACTTC
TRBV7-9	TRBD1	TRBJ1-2	CASSLETGKGYTF	TGTGCCAGCAGCTTAGAGACAGGGAAGGGCTACACCTTC
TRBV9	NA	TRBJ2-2	CASSVGAGTNTGELFF	TGTGCCAGCAGCGTAGGCGCGGGGACGAACACCGGGGAGCTGTTTTTT
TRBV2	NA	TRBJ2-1	CASSDGQGGGNEQFF	TGTGCCAGCAGTGACGGTCAGGGGGGAGGAAATGAGCAGTTCTTC
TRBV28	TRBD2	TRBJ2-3	CASSLTGGASDTQYF	TGTGCCAGCAGTTTGACGGGGGGGGCCTCAGATACGCAGTATTTT
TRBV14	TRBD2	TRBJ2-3	CASSPRLAGATDTQYF	TGTGCCAGCAGCCCCAGACTAGCGGGGGCCACAGATACGCAGTATTTT
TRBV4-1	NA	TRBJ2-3	CASSHGGLETDTQYF	TGCGCCAGCAGCCACGGAGGGCTAGAGACAGATACGCAGTATTTT
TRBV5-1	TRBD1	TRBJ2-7	CASSPGGGQGYEQYF	TGCGCCAGCAGCCCGGGCGGGGGACAGGGTTACGAGCAGTACTTC
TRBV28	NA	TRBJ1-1	CASSLNRGFTEAFF	TGTGCCAGCAGTTTAAATAGGGGGTTCACTGAAGCTTTCTTT
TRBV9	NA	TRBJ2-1	CASSVDPGEDDEQFF	TGTGCCAGCAGCGTAGATCCGGGAGAGGATGATGAGCAGTTCTTC
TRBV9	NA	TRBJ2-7	CASSVGGRAYEQYF	TGTGCCAGCAGCGTAGGGGGCAGGGCCTACGAGCAGTACTTC
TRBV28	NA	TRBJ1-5	CASSPRGGPRNQPQHF	TGTGCCAGCAGTCCAAGGGGGGGGCCCCGCAATCAGCCCCAGCATTTT
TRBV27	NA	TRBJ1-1	CASSLWGPGTTEAFF	TGTGCCAGCAGTTTATGGGGGCCGGGTACCACTGAAGCTTTCTTT
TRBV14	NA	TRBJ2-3	CASSQDIWGHKTDTQYF	TGTGCCAGCAGCCAAGATATATGGGGACACAAAACAGATACGCAGTATTTT
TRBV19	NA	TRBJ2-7	CASMGQGPRQYF	TGTGCCAGTATGGGGCAAGGACCGCGGCAGTACTTC
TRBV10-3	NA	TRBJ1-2	CAISESPGGDGYTF	TGTGCCATCAGTGAGTCCCCGGGGGGGGATGGCTACACCTTC